This T cell receptor beta chain was captured in a study of blood T cell repertoires in COVID-19. Looking at the study overall: The United States, Italy and Spain supplied acute and convalescent COVID-19 samples. T cells, B-cell-depleted T cells, or PBMCs provided the cDNA or gDNA that served as material.

TCRdb keeps only in-frame clones here, not all; method: immunoSEQ multiplex PCR. Here the sample spans 120,000 to 150,000 clones, around 80% being singletons. The CDR3 length is 16 residues. Germline CDR1 is LGHDT and CDR2 is YNNKEL (reference sequence). The germline V and J ends were trimmed by 1 base and 8 bases, with 20 bases remaining between them. This chain connects TRBV3-1 (or the pseudogene TRBV3-2) to TRBJ1-2; D ambiguous. This receptor was taken from a human donor with acute or convalescent COVID-19. The donor label of this sample is uncertain. The sample taken for sequencing was peripheral blood. In nucleotides, the CDR3 is TGTGCCAGCAGCCAAGCAAGAATGTCCCGCGGTGGAGGCTACACCTTC. Translating gives CASSQARMSRGGGYTF.